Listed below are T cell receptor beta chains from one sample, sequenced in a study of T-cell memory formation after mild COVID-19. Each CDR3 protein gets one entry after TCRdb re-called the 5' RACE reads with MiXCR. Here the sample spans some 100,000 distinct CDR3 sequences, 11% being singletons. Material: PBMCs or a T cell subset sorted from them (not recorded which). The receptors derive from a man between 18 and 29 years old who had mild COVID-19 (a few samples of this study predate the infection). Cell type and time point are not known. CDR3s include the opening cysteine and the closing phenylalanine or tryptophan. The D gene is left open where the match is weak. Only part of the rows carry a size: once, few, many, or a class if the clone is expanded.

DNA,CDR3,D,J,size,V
TGTGCCAGCGGCCGGGACTCAAACACCGGGGAGCTGTTTTTT,CASGRDSNTGELFF,NA,TRBJ2-2,NA,TRBV6-2/TRBV6-3
TGTGCCACGAGCAGGGGGCCTGGAGGAGAGACCCAGTACTTC,CATSRGPGGETQYF,TRBD1,TRBJ2-5,few,TRBV7-9
TGCGCCAGCAGCTTCCGACGTGGTCTATTCGTCAATGAGCAGTTCTTC,CASSFRRGLFVNEQFF,NA,TRBJ2-1,NA,TRBV5-1
TGCAGTGCTAGATCACTAGCGGGGGATCCACGTTACAATGAGCAGTTCTTC,CSARSLAGDPRYNEQFF,TRBD2,TRBJ2-1,many,TRBV20-1
TGTGCTAGTGGGCGGGATACCTACGAGCAGTACTTC,CASGRDTYEQYF,NA,TRBJ2-7,NA,TRBV12-5
TGTGCCACCAGCAGAGTGGATACTGGGGCCAACGTCCTGACTTTC,CATSRVDTGANVLTF,NA,TRBJ2-6,NA,TRBV15
TGTGCCAGCAGTTTCCCGGGACAGGGGGGCGTCTCCTACGAGCAGTACTTC,CASSFPGQGGVSYEQYF,TRBD1,TRBJ2-7,NA,TRBV3-1
TGTGCCAGCAGTGCGGACAGATCTAACTACGAGCAGTACTTC,CASSADRSNYEQYF,NA,TRBJ2-7,NA,TRBV2
TGTGCCAGCAGCCCTACCGACAGGGGGACACAACACCCCCAACGACTGAACACCGGGGAGCTGTTTTTT,CASSPTDRGTQHPQRLNTGELFF,TRBD1,TRBJ2-2,few,TRBV7-2
TGCGCCAGCAGCCAAGGATCCGCTTACGCCGGGGAGCTGTTTTTT,CASSQGSAYAGELFF,NA,TRBJ2-2,few,TRBV4-1
TGCGCCAGCAGCTCAGTGGGCAATGAGCAGTTCTTC,CASSSVGNEQFF,NA,TRBJ2-1,NA,TRBV4-1
TGTGCCAGCAGCTTAGGTGACCCCTACGAGCAGTACTTC,CASSLGDPYEQYF,NA,TRBJ2-7,few,TRBV7-9
TGCGCCAGCAGCCAAGTTGGGGCGTCCTATGGCTACACCTTC,CASSQVGASYGYTF,NA,TRBJ1-2,NA,TRBV4-1
TGTGCCAGCAGCTCGATACAGGGGGCATCCTACAATGAGCAGTTCTTC,CASSSIQGASYNEQFF,TRBD1,TRBJ2-1,NA,TRBV5-6
TGTGCCAGCAGTTACGTAGCGGCCCAAGAGACCCAGTACTTC,CASSYVAAQETQYF,NA,TRBJ2-5,NA,TRBV6-6
TGTGCCAGTATCGGACAGGGGGCGCAAGGCTACACCTTC,CASIGQGAQGYTF,TRBD1,TRBJ1-2,few,TRBV27
TGCGCCAGCAGCCTCCTCGGAACGGGGCGGGAACCCCTCCACTTT,CASSLLGTGREPLHF,NA,TRBJ1-6,few,TRBV4-1
TGCGCCAGCAGCCAAGACGGGCGGGTAGCTTTCTTT,CASSQDGRVAFF,NA,TRBJ1-1,many,TRBV4-3
TGTGCCAGCAGCTTAGTCCGGGACAGCGAAACCGGGGAGCTGTTTTTT,CASSLVRDSETGELFF,TRBD1,TRBJ2-2,few,TRBV7-8
TGTGCCAGCAGCCTATCTGGGGGGCTGGAGACCCAGTACTTC,CASSLSGGLETQYF,NA,TRBJ2-5,NA,TRBV4-2
TGCAGCGTTGAATTGGTCGCGGGGGCCTCCTACAATGAGCAGTTCTTC,CSVELVAGASYNEQFF,NA,TRBJ2-1,many,TRBV29-1
TGTGCCAGCAGCATAGGAAAATCTAGCAATCAGCCCCAGCATTTT,CASSIGKSSNQPQHF,NA,TRBJ1-5,NA,TRBV21-1
TGCAGTGCTAGGGGAGCCCTTTACTATGGCTACACCTTC,CSARGALYYGYTF,NA,TRBJ1-2,many,TRBV20-1
TGTGCCAGCAGCCGGCGGGACAGGGTAATGGCTTTCTTT,CASSRRDRVMAFF,TRBD1,TRBJ1-1,few,TRBV2
TGCAGTGCGAGGCTGGGCTACGAGCAGTACTTC,CSARLGYEQYF,NA,TRBJ2-7,NA,TRBV20-1
TGTGCCAGCAGCTTAGCGCCTGGGCAGAACACTGAAGCTTTCTTT,CASSLAPGQNTEAFF,NA,TRBJ1-1,NA,TRBV7-9
TGTGCCAGCAGCGTTGGTAGGACTAGCGTGACCGGGGAGCTGTTTTTT,CASSVGRTSVTGELFF,TRBD2,TRBJ2-2,NA,TRBV9
TGTGCCAGCTTGGACAGGAACAATGAGCAGTTCTTC,CASLDRNNEQFF,TRBD1,TRBJ2-1,NA,TRBV18
TGTGCAGCGGGTTACACACTAGAAACCTACGAGCAGTACTTC,CAAGYTLETYEQYF,NA,TRBJ2-7,NA,TRBV11-3
TGCAGCGTTGAAGGTCAGGGGCGCACAGATACGCAGTATTTT,CSVEGQGRTDTQYF,NA,TRBJ2-3,many,TRBV29-1
TGTGCCAGCAGTTTACCGACAGCCTCCACCGGGGAGCTGTTTTTT,CASSLPTASTGELFF,NA,TRBJ2-2,many,TRBV12-3/TRBV12-4
TGTGCCACCAGCAGCGGATCGGGCGTCTCACGAAACACCATATATTTT,CATSSGSGVSRNTIYF,NA,TRBJ1-3,NA,TRBV15
TGTTCCAGCAGCGGAGGATCCTACAATGAGCAGTTCTTC,CSSSGGSYNEQFF,NA,TRBJ2-1,NA,TRBV9
TGTGCCAGCAGCTTTAGGGGGGATACGCAGTATTTT,CASSFRGDTQYF,NA,TRBJ2-3,few,TRBV7-9
TGTGCCAGCAGCCGGGACAGGGAAAGGGATCAGCCCCAGCATTTT,CASSRDRERDQPQHF,TRBD1,TRBJ1-5,few,TRBV27
TGTGCCAGCGGAGGGACAGGGTCCTACGAGCAGTACTTC,CASGGTGSYEQYF,TRBD1,TRBJ2-7,NA,TRBV5-5
TGTGCCAGCAGCTTAGCAGGGTACGAGACCCAGTACTTC,CASSLAGYETQYF,NA,TRBJ2-5,few,TRBV7-9
TGTGCCAGCAGCGTAGAGGGGGGACTAAGGGAGACCCAGTACTTC,CASSVEGGLRETQYF,NA,TRBJ2-5,few,TRBV9
TGTGCCAGCAGCCCTAGCGGGGGGGCCTTAGTTACGCAGTATTTT,CASSPSGGALVTQYF,TRBD2,TRBJ2-3,NA,TRBV7-2
TGTGCCAGCCGGGGGACGTGGGACTCCTACGAGCAGTACTTC,CASRGTWDSYEQYF,NA,TRBJ2-7,NA,TRBV27
TGTGCCAGCAGCTTGGGGGGATCTGAAGCTTTCTTT,CASSLGGSEAFF,NA,TRBJ1-1,NA,TRBV7-9
TGTGCCAGCAGTGAACAGGGAAGGCGAGAGCAGTACTTC,CASSEQGRREQYF,NA,TRBJ2-7,few,TRBV25-1
TGTGCCAGCAGCTTAGGGACGGCAGATTTCACAGATACGCAGTATTTT,CASSLGTADFTDTQYF,NA,TRBJ2-3,few,TRBV7-9
TGTGCCAGCAGCTCCGCCGGGACACCGACCCAAAACATTCAGTACTTC,CASSSAGTPTQNIQYF,NA,TRBJ2-4,once,TRBV11-2
TGTGCCAGCAGAGGGGGAAATGGCAATCAGCCCCAGCATTTT,CASRGGNGNQPQHF,NA,TRBJ1-5,NA,TRBV12-3/TRBV12-4
TGTGCCAGCAGCGCGGACCTAGCCAAAAACATTCAGTACTTC,CASSADLAKNIQYF,NA,TRBJ2-4,few,TRBV5-7
TGTGCCGCCTCCCGGCCCGAGGGTGCGGGTGCTGGCTACACCTTC,CAASRPEGAGAGYTF,NA,TRBJ1-2,NA,TRBV6-2/TRBV6-3
TGTGCCAGCAGTTACCCGTCAGTCCCATTGGATAAAGATACGCAGTATTTT,CASSYPSVPLDKDTQYF,NA,TRBJ2-3,few,TRBV6-2/TRBV6-3
TGTGCCAGCAGCCTAGGGGGGGTCTTAGCTTTCTTT,CASSLGGVLAFF,NA,TRBJ1-1,NA,TRBV7-8
TGCGCCAGCAGCCAAGACAGGGGCAAAAGCACAGATACGCAGTATTTT,CASSQDRGKSTDTQYF,NA,TRBJ2-3,few,TRBV4-3
TGTGCCAGCAGTTCCTCAAGAACAGGGGGCGGCTATGGCTACACCTTC,CASSSSRTGGGYGYTF,TRBD1,TRBJ1-2,few,TRBV27
TGCAGCGTTGAAATCAGCCTAAACCAGTACTTC,CSVEISLNQYF,NA,TRBJ2-4,NA,TRBV29-1
TGTGCCAGCAGCCAGCCCGGGATCGCCACCGGGGAGACCCAGTACTTC,CASSQPGIATGETQYF,NA,TRBJ2-5,NA,TRBV14
TGTGCCAGCAGCTTAATTCCTAGCGGGGGGGCTAATGAGCAGTTCTTC,CASSLIPSGGANEQFF,TRBD2,TRBJ2-1,many,TRBV7-2
TGTGCCAGCAGTACCCGAGGGGGGGTTGGCACAGATACGCAGTATTTT,CASSTRGGVGTDTQYF,NA,TRBJ2-3,few,TRBV12-3/TRBV12-4